The TCR beta chain described here comes from a study of early T cells in non-severe SARS-CoV-2 infection. The CDR3 length is 14 residues. Germline V gene data show CDR1 as SGHVS and CDR2 as FNYEAQ. Comments on this clonotype: Mismatch with germline at one junction end may stem from a read error.

TCRdb redid the calling of the 5' RACE reads with MiXCR, one entry per CDR3 protein. The sample has tens of thousands of distinct CDR3 sequences, 13% to 15% seen once. Sequencing input: whole blood. V and J are TRBV7-6 and TRBJ2-7; D is unclear. The sequence came from an adult who was a healthcare worker with PCR-confirmed SARS-CoV-2 infection or an uninfected control (not recorded which). The CDR3 sequence is CATSLNSGTYEQYF. CDR3 DNA: TGTGCCACCAGCTTAAACAGTGGCACCTACGAGCAGTACTTC.